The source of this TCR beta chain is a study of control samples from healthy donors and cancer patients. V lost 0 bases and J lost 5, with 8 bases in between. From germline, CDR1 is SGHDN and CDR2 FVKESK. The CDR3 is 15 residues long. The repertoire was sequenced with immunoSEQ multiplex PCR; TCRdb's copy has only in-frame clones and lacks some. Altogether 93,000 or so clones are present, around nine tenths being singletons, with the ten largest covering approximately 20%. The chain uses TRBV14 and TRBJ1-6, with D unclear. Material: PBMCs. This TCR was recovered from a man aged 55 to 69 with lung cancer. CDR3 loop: CASSQDGRNNSPLHF. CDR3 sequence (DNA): TGTGCCAGCAGCCAAGATGGGCGGAATAATTCACCCCTCCACTTT.